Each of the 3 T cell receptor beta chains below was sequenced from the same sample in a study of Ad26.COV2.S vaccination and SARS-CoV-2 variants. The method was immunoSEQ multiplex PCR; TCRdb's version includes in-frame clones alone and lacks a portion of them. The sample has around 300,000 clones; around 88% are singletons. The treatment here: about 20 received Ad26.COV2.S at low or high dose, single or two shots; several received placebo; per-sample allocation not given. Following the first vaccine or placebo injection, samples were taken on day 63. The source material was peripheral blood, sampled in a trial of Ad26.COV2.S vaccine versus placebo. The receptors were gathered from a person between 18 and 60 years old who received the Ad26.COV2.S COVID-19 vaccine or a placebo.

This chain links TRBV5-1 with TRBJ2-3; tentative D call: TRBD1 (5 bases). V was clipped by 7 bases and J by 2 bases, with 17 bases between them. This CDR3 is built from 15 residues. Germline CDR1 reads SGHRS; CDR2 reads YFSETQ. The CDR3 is CASGAIGSTTDTQYF. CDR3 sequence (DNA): TGCGCCAGCGGGGCTATAGGTTCTACCACAGATACGCAGTATTTT.

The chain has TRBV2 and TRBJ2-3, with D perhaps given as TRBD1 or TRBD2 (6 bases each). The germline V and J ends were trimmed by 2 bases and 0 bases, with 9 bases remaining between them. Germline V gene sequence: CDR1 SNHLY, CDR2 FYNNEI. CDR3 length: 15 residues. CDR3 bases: TGTGCCAGCAGTGAATGGGGGGCTAGCACAGATACGCAGTATTTT. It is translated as CASSEWGASTDTQYF.

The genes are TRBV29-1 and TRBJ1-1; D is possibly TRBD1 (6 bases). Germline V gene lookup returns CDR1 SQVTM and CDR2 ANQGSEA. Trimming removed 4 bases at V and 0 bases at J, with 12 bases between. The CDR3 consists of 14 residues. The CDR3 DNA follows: TGCAGCGTTGGGTCCAGGGGCATGAACACTGAAGCTTTCTTT. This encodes CSVGSRGMNTEAFF.